This T cell receptor (beta chain) was retrieved from a study of siplizumab effects on memory and regulatory T cells. Assay used: immunoSEQ multiplex PCR; TCRdb lists only in-frame clones, some missing. The profile shows 60,000 to 65,000 clones, 65% to 80% of them singletons. The CDR3 is 13 residues long. Germline V gene data show CDR1 as SGHTA and CDR2 as FQGNSA. The trim removed 4 bases at V and 11 bases at J, leaving 8 bases unmatched. The specimen sequenced was memory CD4+ T cells sorted from blood. This TCR was recovered from a human donor in good health. This sequence joins TRBV7-2 and TRBJ1-1; 9 nucleotides agree with TRBD1. The CDR3 nucleotides read TGTGCCAGCAGCTACGGGACAGGGACGGAGGCTTTCTTT. It encodes CASSYGTGTEAFF.